These T cell receptor beta chains were read from a single sample in a study of T cells after yellow fever vaccination. A single record per CDR3 protein comes from TCRdb applying MiXCR to the 5' RACE reads. The sample contains over 110,000 distinct CDR3 sequences, 7.7% of which appear only once. Here the sequenced sample was CD4+ T cells sorted from PBMCs, taken 5 days after the yellow fever booster vaccination. These receptors all stem from a young man who received the YFV17D yellow fever vaccine. The CDR3 runs from the conserved cysteine through the conserved F or W. The D gene is left open where the match is weak. Rows give clone size only sometimes, using once, few, many, or a class for an expanded clone.

TGTGCCAGCAGAACCGGGACATCGAAACAAGAGACCCAGTACTTC	CASRTGTSKQETQYF	.	many	TRBV12-3/TRBV12-4	TRBJ2-5
TGTGCCTGGAGGGGACCCGGGACGGTCACCGGGGAGCTGTTTTTT	CAWRGPGTVTGELFF	.	many	TRBV30	TRBJ2-2
TGCGCCAGCAGTGAGTCGAGGGGACTAGATTTTAATGAGCAGTTCTTC	CASSESRGLDFNEQFF	TRBD2	.	TRBV10-1	TRBJ2-1
TGTGCCAGCACTGCCGTTCGCGGGAGGCAGCCCTACGAGCAGTACTTC	CASTAVRGRQPYEQYF	TRBD2	many	TRBV2	TRBJ2-7
TGTGCCAGCTCACCCGGGCTAACAAGGGGCGAGCAGTACTTC	CASSPGLTRGEQYF	.	many	TRBV18	TRBJ2-7
TGTGCCAGCAGTTTCCGGACTGTCGGTGTCGGCGAGCAGTACTTC	CASSFRTVGVGEQYF	.	many	TRBV28	TRBJ2-7
TGTGCCAGCAGCGCCAACCCGGGACAGGTGGGGGCTTTCTTT	CASSANPGQVGAFF	TRBD1	many	TRBV7-2	TRBJ1-1
TGTGCCAGCAGCTTACGGACGGCTACGAATTCACCCCTCCACTTT	CASSLRTATNSPLHF	.	few	TRBV7-2	TRBJ1-6
TGTGCCAGCAGCCCAGAGTACAGCGGGGGAGAGACCCAGTACTTC	CASSPEYSGGETQYF	TRBD2	many	TRBV11-2	TRBJ2-5
TGTGCCAGTAGGAATGGCGGGAGGCTTACCGGGGAGCTGTTTTTT	CASRNGGRLTGELFF	TRBD2	.	TRBV19	TRBJ2-2
TGTGCCAGCAGCTTAATGCGCCAGGATACGCAGTATTTT	CASSLMRQDTQYF	.	many	TRBV7-2	TRBJ2-3
TGTGCCAGCACGAGCTCTGGAAACACCATATATTTT	CASTSSGNTIYF	.	many	TRBV12-3/TRBV12-4	TRBJ1-3
TGCAGTGCAGAGACCGCTGTTGTCTACAATGAGCAGTTCTTC	CSAETAVVYNEQFF	.	few	TRBV20-1	TRBJ2-1
TGTGCCAGCAGCCAACGCACTAGCGGGAGGACCAATGAGCAGTTCTTC	CASSQRTSGRTNEQFF	TRBD2	many	TRBV3-1	TRBJ2-1
TGTGCCAGCAGTTTCTTTGGGACAGGGAGAATCAATGAGCAGTTCTTC	CASSFFGTGRINEQFF	TRBD1	many	TRBV12-3/TRBV12-4	TRBJ2-1
TGTGCCACCAGTTCGGACAATGAGCAGTTCTTC	CATSSDNEQFF	.	many	TRBV24-1	TRBJ2-1
TGTGCCAGCAGCTCCCAGTCCGGGGGGACGGCTTCTCGGTACTTC	CASSSQSGGTASRYF	TRBD2	many	TRBV7-2	TRBJ2-7
TGTGCCAGTAGTATTTCCCCGGGACAGGATTCCAATGAGCAGTTCTTC	CASSISPGQDSNEQFF	TRBD1	many	TRBV19	TRBJ2-1
TGTGCCAGCAGCTTCGGAGTTTCAGATACGCAGTATTTT	CASSFGVSDTQYF	.	many	TRBV7-2	TRBJ2-3
TGTGCCAGCAACCTCCGGGGGAACACCGGGGAGCTGTTTTTT	CASNLRGNTGELFF	.	many	TRBV12-3/TRBV12-4	TRBJ2-2
TGTGCCAGCAGCTCGGGCCGACTAGCGGGAGCAGCAAATGAGCAGTTCTTC	CASSSGRLAGAANEQFF	TRBD2	.	TRBV7-8	TRBJ2-1
TGCAGTGCTAGAGAAACTGGTCGGGCTAGCGGGGGGAGCTCCTACGAGCAGTACTTC	CSARETGRASGGSSYEQYF	TRBD2	.	TRBV20-1	TRBJ2-7
TGTGCCAGCAGAGGCTCCGGGGAGCTGTTTTTT	CASRGSGELFF	.	many	TRBV3-1	TRBJ2-2
TGTGCCAGCAGCCAAACAACGGGACTAGCGGGAGTGAACCAGTACTTC	CASSQTTGLAGVNQYF	TRBD2	many	TRBV14	TRBJ2-5
TGCAGTGCTAGGACAGGCGAAAATAATTCACCCCTCCACTTT	CSARTGENNSPLHF	.	many	TRBV20-1	TRBJ1-6
TGTGCCAGCAGTTCCCTATACGGGAGGGGGGCAGATACGCAGTATTTT	CASSSLYGRGADTQYF	TRBD2	many	TRBV6-5	TRBJ2-3
TGCGCCAGCAGCTTCGCGAATGGTGGTGAGCAGTTCTTC	CASSFANGGEQFF	.	many	TRBV5-1	TRBJ2-1
TGTGCCAGCAGCTTAAGGCAGCTAAACGAGCAGTACTTC	CASSLRQLNEQYF	.	many	TRBV7-2	TRBJ2-7
TGCGCCAGCAGTCATGCGGCGGGAGTTGGTGAGACCCAGTACTTC	CASSHAAGVGETQYF	TRBD2	many	TRBV23-1	TRBJ2-5
TGTGCCAGCAGCTTATCCGGGGTTAAGGACAATGAGCAGTTCTTC	CASSLSGVKDNEQFF	.	.	TRBV7-2	TRBJ2-1
TGTGCCAGCAGTTTCCGGGACAGGGGATTCTACGAGCAGTACTTC	CASSFRDRGFYEQYF	TRBD1	many	TRBV28	TRBJ2-7
TGTGCCAGCAGTTTATGGCAGGGGGCCTACAATGAGCAGTTCTTC	CASSLWQGAYNEQFF	TRBD1	many	TRBV12-3/TRBV12-4	TRBJ2-1
TGCACCAGCAGCCAAGGTCCAGCGGGGACGCAGTATTTT	CTSSQGPAGTQYF	.	many	TRBV1	TRBJ2-3
TGTGCCAGCAGCTCCCGGGGAGGGGACGAGCAGTACTTC	CASSSRGGDEQYF	TRBD2	many	TRBV3-1	TRBJ2-7
TGTGCCAGCAGTTTATCAGGGGCCAGAAAAGAGACCCAGTACTTC	CASSLSGARKETQYF	.	many	TRBV27	TRBJ2-5
TGTGCCAGCAGCTTTAGCGGGAGGAGGAATGAGCAGTTCTTC	CASSFSGRRNEQFF	TRBD2	many	TRBV7-2	TRBJ2-1
TGTGCCAGCAGCCAAGCACCCATGGGGGGCACAGATACGCAGTATTTT	CASSQAPMGGTDTQYF	.	many	TRBV7-2	TRBJ2-3
TGTGCCACCATGGTGGCGGGTCGGAATGAGCAGTTCTTC	CATMVAGRNEQFF	.	many	TRBV15	TRBJ2-1
TGTGCCAGCAGCCCAAGACAGGGGGCTTCTACCAAAAACATTCAGTACTTC	CASSPRQGASTKNIQYF	TRBD1	many	TRBV7-2	TRBJ2-4
TGTGCCAGCAGCCACGACAGCTGGTCCTACAATGAGCAGTTCTTC	CASSHDSWSYNEQFF	.	many	TRBV3-1	TRBJ2-1
TGTGCCAGCAGCCAAGGACAGGGGGTGGAGCAGTACTTC	CASSQGQGVEQYF	TRBD1	few	TRBV6-1	TRBJ2-7
TGTGCCACCAGCAGAGACGGTAACACCGGGGAGCTGTTTTTT	CATSRDGNTGELFF	.	many	TRBV15	TRBJ2-2
TGCGCCAGCAGCTCTTCCCTGGGGGTCGGGGAGCTGTTTTTT	CASSSSLGVGELFF	.	many	TRBV5-1	TRBJ2-2
TGTGCCAGCAGCCGGAAGGACAGGGCAGATACTGAAGCTTTCTTT	CASSRKDRADTEAFF	TRBD1	many	TRBV4-2	TRBJ1-1
TGTGCCAGCAGCCGGACCGGGACAGGGGGCTACGAGCAGTACTTC	CASSRTGTGGYEQYF	TRBD1	many	TRBV7-2	TRBJ2-7
TGCAGTGCTAGAGACCGCTCCTACGAGCAGTACTTC	CSARDRSYEQYF	.	many	TRBV20-1	TRBJ2-7
TGCAGTGCTAGTACCCGTTTGAACGGGGAGCTGTTTTTT	CSASTRLNGELFF	.	many	TRBV20-1	TRBJ2-2
TGTGCCAGCAGTCCTCTACCTAGCGGGAGGCCCACAAATGAGCAGTTCTTC	CASSPLPSGRPTNEQFF	TRBD2	many	TRBV6-5	TRBJ2-1
TGTGCCAGCAGCCTTCTCGGAGGGGTAGAACGGGCCAATGAGCAGTTCTTC	CASSLLGGVERANEQFF	.	many	TRBV3-1	TRBJ2-1
TGTGCCAGCAGTTTTAGTGCATCGGAGCAGTTCTTC	CASSFSASEQFF	.	.	TRBV12-3/TRBV12-4	TRBJ2-1
TGCAGCGTTCCAGCGGGAAGCACAGATACGCAGTATTTT	CSVPAGSTDTQYF	TRBD2	many	TRBV29-1	TRBJ2-3
TGTGCCAGCCACTCGGGGGATGAGCAGTTCTTC	CASHSGDEQFF	.	.	TRBV6-6	TRBJ2-1
TGCGCCAGCAGCCAAGACCCCGCCGGGGTCAGCTCCTACAATGAGCAGTTCTTC	CASSQDPAGVSSYNEQFF	.	many	TRBV4-3	TRBJ2-1
TGTGCCAGCAGCTTATCCCGAGACAATGAGCAGTTCTTC	CASSLSRDNEQFF	.	many	TRBV7-2	TRBJ2-1
TGTGCCAGCAGTTACAAGGTTGGGACAGGGGAAACCGGGGAGCTGATTTTT	CASSYKVGTGETGELIF	TRBD1	.	TRBV6-2/TRBV6-3	TRBJ2-2
TGTGCCAGCAGGAAGGGACAGCAAGAGACCCAGTACTTC	CASRKGQQETQYF	TRBD1	many	TRBV6-2/TRBV6-3	TRBJ2-5
TGCAGTGCTAGAAAACCGGGACTAGCGGGCTACGAGCAGTACTTC	CSARKPGLAGYEQYF	TRBD2	many	TRBV20-1	TRBJ2-7
TGTGCCAGCAGCCAGCCCCAACTAGCGGGAGAAACCGGGGAGCTGTTTTTT	CASSQPQLAGETGELFF	TRBD2	many	TRBV7-2	TRBJ2-2
TGTGCCAGCAGCTTAGGCTTGGGACTAGCGGGAGTGGACGAGCAGTACTTC	CASSLGLGLAGVDEQYF	TRBD2	many	TRBV7-9	TRBJ2-7